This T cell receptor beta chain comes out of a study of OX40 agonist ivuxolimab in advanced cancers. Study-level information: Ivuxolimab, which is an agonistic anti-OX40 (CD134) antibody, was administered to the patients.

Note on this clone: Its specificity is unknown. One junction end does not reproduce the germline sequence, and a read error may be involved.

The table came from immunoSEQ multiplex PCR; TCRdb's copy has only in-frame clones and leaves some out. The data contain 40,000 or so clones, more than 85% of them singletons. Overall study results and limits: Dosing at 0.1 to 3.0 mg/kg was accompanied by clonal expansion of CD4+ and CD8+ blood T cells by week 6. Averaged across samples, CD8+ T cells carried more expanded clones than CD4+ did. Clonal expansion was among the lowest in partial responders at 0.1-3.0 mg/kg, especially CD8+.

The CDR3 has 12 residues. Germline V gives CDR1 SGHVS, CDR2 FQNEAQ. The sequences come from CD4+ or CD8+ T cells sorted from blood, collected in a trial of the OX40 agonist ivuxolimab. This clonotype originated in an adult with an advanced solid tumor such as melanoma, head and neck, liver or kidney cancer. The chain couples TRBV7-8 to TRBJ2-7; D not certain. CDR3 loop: CASHSISCEQYF. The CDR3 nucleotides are TGTGCCTCGCACAGCATCTCCTGCGAGCAGTACTTC. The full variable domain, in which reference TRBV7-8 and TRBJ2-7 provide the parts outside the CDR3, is GAGVSQSPRYKVAKRGQDVALRCDPISGHVSLFWYQQALGQGPEFLTYFQNEAQLDKSGLPSDRFFAERPEGSVSTLKIQRTQQEDSAVYLCASHSISCEQYFGPGTRLTVT.